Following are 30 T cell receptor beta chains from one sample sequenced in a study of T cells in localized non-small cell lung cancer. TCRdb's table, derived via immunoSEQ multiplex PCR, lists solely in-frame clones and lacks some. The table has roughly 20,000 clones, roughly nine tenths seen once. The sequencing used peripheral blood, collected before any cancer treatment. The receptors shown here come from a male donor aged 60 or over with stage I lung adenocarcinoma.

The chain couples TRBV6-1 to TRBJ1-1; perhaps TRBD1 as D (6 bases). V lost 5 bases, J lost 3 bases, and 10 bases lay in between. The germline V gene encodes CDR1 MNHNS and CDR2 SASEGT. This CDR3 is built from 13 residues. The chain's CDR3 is CASSSTGYTEAFF. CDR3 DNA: TGTGCCAGCAGTTCTACAGGGTACACTGAAGCTTTCTTT.

The CDR3: CASSPRGAGVETQYF. In nucleotides, the CDR3 is TGTGCCAGCAGCCCTCGCGGAGCGGGGGTAGAGACCCAGTACTTC. The V and J genes are TRBV9 and TRBJ2-5; 8 bases are shared with TRBD2. V lost 4 bases, J lost 4 bases, and 9 bases stayed unmatched. Germline CDR1 and CDR2: SGDLS and YYNGEE. There are 15 residues in the CDR3.

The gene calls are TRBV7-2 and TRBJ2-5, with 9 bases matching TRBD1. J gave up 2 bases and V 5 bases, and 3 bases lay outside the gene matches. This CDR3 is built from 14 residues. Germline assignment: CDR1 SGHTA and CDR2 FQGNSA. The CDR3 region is CASSLDRGQETQYF. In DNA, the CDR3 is TGTGCCAGCAGCCTCGACAGGGGGCAAGAGACCCAGTACTTC.

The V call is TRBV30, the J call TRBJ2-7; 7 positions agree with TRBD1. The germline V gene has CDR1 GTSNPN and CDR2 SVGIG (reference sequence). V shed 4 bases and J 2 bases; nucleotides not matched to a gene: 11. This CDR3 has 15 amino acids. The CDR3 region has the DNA TGTGCCTGGACCCCGACCGACAGGGTCGCCTACGAGCAGTACTTC. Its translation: CAWTPTDRVAYEQYF.

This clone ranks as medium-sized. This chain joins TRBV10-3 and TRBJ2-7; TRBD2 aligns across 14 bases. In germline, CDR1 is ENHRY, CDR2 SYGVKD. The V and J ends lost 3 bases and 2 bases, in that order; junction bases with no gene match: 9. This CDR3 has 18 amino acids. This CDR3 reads CAISDPTSGRGPAYEQYF. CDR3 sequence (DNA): TGTGCCATCAGTGACCCGACTAGCGGGAGGGGACCCGCCTACGAGCAGTACTTC.

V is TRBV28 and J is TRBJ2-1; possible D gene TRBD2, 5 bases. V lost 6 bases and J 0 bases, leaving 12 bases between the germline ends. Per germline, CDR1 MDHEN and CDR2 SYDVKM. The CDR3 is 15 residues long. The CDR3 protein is CASRDRGSSYNEQFF. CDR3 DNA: TGTGCCAGCAGGGATCGGGGTAGCTCCTACAATGAGCAGTTCTTC.

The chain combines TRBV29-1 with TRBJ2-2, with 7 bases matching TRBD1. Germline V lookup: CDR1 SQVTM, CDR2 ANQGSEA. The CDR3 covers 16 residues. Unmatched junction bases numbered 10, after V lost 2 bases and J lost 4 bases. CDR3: CSVEKRGQGVTGELFF. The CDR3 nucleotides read TGCAGCGTTGAAAAAAGGGGGCAGGGGGTCACCGGGGAGCTGTTTTTT.

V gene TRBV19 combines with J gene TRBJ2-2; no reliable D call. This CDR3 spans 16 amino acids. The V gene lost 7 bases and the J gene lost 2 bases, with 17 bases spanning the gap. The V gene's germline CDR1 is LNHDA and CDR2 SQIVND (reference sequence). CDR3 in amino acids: CASIMGSGTNTGELFF. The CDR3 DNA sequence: TGTGCCAGTATTATGGGGTCAGGCACCAACACCGGGGAGCTGTTTTTT.

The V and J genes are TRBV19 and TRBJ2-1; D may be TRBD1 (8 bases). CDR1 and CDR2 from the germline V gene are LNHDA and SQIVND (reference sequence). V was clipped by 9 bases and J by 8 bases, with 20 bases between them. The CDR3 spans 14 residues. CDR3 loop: CASTRGQGLHEQFF. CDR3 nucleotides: TGTGCCAGCACCCGAGGACAGGGACTACATGAGCAGTTCTTC.

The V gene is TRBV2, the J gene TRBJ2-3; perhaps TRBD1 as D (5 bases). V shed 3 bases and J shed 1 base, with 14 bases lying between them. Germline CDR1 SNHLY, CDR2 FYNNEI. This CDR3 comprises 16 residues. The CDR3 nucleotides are TGTGCCAGCAGTGATCAAGGGGCACGGGGCACAGATACGCAGTATTTT. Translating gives CASSDQGARGTDTQYF.

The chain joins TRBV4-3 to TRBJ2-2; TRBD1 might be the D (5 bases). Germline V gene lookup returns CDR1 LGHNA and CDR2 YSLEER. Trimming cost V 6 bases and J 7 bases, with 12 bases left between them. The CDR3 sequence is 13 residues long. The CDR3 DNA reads TGCGCCAGCAGTCTTGACAGACGCGGGGAGCTGTTTTTT. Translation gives CASSLDRRGELFF.

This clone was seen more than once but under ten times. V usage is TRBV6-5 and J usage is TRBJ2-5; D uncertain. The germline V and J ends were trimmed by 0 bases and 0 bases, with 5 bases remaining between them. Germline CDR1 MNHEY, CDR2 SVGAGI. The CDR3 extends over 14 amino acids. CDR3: CASSYSGHQETQYF. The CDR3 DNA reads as TGTGCCAGCAGTTACTCTGGCCACCAAGAGACCCAGTACTTC.

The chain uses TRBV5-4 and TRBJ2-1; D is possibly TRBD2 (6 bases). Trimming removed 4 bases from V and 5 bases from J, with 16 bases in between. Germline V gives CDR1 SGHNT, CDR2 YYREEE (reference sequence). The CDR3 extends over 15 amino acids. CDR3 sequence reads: CASSLSGAGNNEQFF. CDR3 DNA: TGTGCCAGCAGCCTGTCGGGAGCCGGGAACAATGAGCAGTTCTTC.

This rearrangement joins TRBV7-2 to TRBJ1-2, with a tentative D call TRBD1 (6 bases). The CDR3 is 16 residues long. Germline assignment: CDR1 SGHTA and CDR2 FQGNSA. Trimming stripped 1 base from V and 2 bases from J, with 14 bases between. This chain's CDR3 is CASSLVGQNLNYGYTF. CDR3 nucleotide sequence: TGTGCCAGCAGCTTAGTAGGACAGAACTTAAACTATGGCTACACCTTC.

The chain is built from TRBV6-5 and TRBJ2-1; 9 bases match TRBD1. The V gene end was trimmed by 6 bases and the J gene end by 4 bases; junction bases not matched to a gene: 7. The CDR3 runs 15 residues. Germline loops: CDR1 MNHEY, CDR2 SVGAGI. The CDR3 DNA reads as TGTGCCAGCAGAATACAGGGGGCAGTATACAATGAGCAGTTCTTC. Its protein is CASRIQGAVYNEQFF.

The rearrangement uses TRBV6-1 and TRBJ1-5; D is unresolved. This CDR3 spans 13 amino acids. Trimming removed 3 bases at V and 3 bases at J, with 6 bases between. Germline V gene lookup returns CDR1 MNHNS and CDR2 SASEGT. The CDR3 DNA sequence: TGTGCCAGCAGTGACAGACACAATCAGCCCCAGCATTTT. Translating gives CASSDRHNQPQHF.

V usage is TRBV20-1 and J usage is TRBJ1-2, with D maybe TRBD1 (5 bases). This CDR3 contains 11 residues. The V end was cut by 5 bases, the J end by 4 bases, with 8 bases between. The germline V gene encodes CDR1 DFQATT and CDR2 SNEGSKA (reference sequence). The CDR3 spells CSAQRGYGYTF. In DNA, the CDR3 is TGCAGTGCTCAAAGGGGCTATGGCTACACCTTC.

The CDR3 DNA reads as TGTGCCAGCAGCCAGGACAGGGGGTACGAGCAGTACTTC. Translation gives CASSQDRGYEQYF. The V gene is TRBV7-8, the J gene TRBJ2-7; 10 bases match TRBD1. Germline CDR1 and CDR2: SGHVS and FQNEAQ. V trimming: 5 bases; J trimming: 4 bases; junction bases outside the gene matches: 2. CDR3 length: 13 amino acids.

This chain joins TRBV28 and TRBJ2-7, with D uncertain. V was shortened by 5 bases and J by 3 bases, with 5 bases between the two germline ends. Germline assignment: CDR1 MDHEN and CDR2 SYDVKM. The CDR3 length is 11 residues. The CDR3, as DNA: TGTGCCAGCAGTATATACTACGAGCAGTACTTC. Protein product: CASSIYYEQYF.

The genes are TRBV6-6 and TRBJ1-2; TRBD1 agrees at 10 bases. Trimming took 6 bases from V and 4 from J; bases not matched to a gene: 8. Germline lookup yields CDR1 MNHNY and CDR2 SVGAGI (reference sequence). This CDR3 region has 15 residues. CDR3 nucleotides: TGTGCCAGCAGGTCGACAGGGGGCAGTGGCTATGGCTACACCTTC. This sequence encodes CASRSTGGSGYGYTF.

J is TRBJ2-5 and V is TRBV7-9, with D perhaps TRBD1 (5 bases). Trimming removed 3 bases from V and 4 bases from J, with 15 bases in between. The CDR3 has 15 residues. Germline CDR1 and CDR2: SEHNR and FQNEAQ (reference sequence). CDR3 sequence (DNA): TGTGCCAGCAGCTTTCAAAGGGGCAAGGGAGAGACCCAGTACTTC. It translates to CASSFQRGKGETQYF.

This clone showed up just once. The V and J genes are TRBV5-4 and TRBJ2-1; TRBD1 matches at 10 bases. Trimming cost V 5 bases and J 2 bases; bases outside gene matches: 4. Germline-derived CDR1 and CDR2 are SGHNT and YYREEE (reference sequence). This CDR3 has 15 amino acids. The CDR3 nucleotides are TGTGCCAGCAGTACCGGGACAGGGGCCTACAATGAGCAGTTCTTC. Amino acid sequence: CASSTGTGAYNEQFF.

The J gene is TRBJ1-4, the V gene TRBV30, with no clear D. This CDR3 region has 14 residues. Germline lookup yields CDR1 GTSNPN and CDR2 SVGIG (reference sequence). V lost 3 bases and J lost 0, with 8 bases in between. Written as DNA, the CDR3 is TGTGCCTGGAGCAAATTTGCAACTAATGAAAAACTGTTTTTT. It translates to CAWSKFATNEKLFF.

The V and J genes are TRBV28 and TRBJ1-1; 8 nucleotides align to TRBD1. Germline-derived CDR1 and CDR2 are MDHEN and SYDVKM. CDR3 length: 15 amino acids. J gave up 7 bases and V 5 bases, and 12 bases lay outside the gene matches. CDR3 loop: CASSPRTGWGHEAFF. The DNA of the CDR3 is TGTGCCAGCAGTCCCCGGACAGGGTGGGGCCATGAAGCTTTCTTT.

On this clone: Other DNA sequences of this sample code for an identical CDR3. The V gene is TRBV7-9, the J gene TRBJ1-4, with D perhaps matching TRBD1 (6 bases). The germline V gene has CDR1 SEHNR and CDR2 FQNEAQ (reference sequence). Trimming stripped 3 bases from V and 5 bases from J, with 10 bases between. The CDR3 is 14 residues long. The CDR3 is CASSFVQGNEKLFF. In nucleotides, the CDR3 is TGTGCCAGCAGCTTCGTACAGGGAAATGAAAAACTGTTTTTT.

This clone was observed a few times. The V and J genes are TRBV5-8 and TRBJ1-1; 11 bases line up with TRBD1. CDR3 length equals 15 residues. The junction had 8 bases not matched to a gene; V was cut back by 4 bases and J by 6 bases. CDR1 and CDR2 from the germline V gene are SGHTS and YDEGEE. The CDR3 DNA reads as TGTGCCAGCAGCATGGACAGGGGGCGGTCGGCTGAAGCTTTCTTT. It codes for CASSMDRGRSAEAFF.

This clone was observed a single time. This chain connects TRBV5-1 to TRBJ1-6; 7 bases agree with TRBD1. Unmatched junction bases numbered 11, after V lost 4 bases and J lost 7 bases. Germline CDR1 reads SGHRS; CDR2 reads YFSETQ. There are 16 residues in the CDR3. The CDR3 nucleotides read TGCGCCAGCAGCCCCCTACAGGGGACTGGAAATTCACCCCTCCACTTT. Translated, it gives CASSPLQGTGNSPLHF.

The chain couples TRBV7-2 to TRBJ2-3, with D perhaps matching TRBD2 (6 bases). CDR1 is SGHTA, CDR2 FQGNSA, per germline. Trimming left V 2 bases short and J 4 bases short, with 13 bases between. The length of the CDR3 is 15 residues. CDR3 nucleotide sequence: TGTGCCAGCAGCTTAATGGTAGCGGTGGCAGATACGCAGTATTTT. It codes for CASSLMVAVADTQYF.

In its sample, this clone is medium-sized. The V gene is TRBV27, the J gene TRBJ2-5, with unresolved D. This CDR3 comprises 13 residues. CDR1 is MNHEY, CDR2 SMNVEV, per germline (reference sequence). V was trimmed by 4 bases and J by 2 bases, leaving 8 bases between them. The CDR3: CASSSRWQETQYF. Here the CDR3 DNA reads TGTGCCAGCAGTTCCCGTTGGCAAGAGACCCAGTACTTC.

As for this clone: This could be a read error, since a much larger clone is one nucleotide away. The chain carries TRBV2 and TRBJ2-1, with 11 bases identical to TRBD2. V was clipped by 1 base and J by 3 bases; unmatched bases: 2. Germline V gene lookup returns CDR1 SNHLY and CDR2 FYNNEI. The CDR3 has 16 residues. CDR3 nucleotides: TGTGCCAGCAGTGAAGTGGGACTAGCGGTCTACAATGAGCAGTTCTTC. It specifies CASSEVGLAVYNEQFF.